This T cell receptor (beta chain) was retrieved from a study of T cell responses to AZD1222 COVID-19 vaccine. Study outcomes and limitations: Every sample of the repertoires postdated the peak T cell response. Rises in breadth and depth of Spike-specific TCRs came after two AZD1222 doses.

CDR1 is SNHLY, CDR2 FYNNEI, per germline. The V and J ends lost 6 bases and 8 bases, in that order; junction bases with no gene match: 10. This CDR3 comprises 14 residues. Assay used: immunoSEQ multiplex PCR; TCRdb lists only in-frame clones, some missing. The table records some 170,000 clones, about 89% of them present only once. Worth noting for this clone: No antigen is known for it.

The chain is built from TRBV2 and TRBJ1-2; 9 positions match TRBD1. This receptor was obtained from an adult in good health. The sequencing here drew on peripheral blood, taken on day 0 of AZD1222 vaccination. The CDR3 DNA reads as TGTGCCAGCAGGGGGACAGGGTCGGCAAGGGGCTACACCTTC. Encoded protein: CASRGTGSARGYTF.